The rows below give T cell receptor beta chains drawn from one sample of a study of graft-versus-host responses after intestinal transplantation. Using immunoSEQ multiplex PCR, the repertoire was profiled, and TCRdb retains in-frame clones only, with some absent. The sample records about 37,000 clones, roughly 87% being singletons. Sequencing was performed on ileum tissue, taken approximately 200 days after intestinal transplant. These TCRs come from a human patient who received an intestinal transplant, so some T cells may come from the graft donor. Each CDR3 is given with its conserved first and last residue. A D gene is named only where the DNA matches it firmly.

D gene: NA; V gene: TRBV18; J gene: TRBJ2-2; CDR3 DNA: TGTGCCAGCTCACCCCGAGGGGCCGGGGAGCTGTTTTTT; CDR3 protein: CASSPRGAGELFF
D gene: TRBD1; V gene: TRBV6-5; J gene: TRBJ1-6; CDR3 DNA: TGTGCCAGCAGTTACTCGGGGCAGGGGGCTTATTCACCCCTCCACTTT; CDR3 protein: CASSYSGQGAYSPLHF
D gene: NA; V gene: TRBV28; J gene: TRBJ1-5; CDR3 DNA: TGTGCCAGCAGTTTAGTCGCACGTGAAGCCCAGCATTTT; CDR3 protein: CASSLVAREAQHF
D gene: NA; V gene: TRBV5-1; J gene: TRBJ2-5; CDR3 DNA: TGCGCCAGCAGCTTGACACCGTCAGAGACCCAGTACTTC; CDR3 protein: CASSLTPSETQYF
D gene: TRBD2; V gene: TRBV18; J gene: TRBJ2-3; CDR3 DNA: TGTGCCAGCTCACTAGCGGGGGCTAAGGAAGATACGCAGTATTTT; CDR3 protein: CASSLAGAKEDTQYF
D gene: NA; V gene: TRBV21-1; J gene: TRBJ1-2; CDR3 DNA: TGTGCCAGCAGCAAAGGGGGAGTTGGGCGCAGGGGCTACACCTTC; CDR3 protein: CASSKGGVGRRGYTF
D gene: NA; V gene: TRBV2; J gene: TRBJ2-7; CDR3 DNA: TGTGCCAGCAGTGAGTGGCGCGGCTGGTCAGAGGAGCAGTACTTC; CDR3 protein: CASSEWRGWSEEQYF
D gene: NA; V gene: TRBV6-6; J gene: TRBJ1-5; CDR3 DNA: TGTGCCAGCAGGACCCTACAGGGAAAGGGGCAGCCCCAGCATTTT; CDR3 protein: CASRTLQGKGQPQHF
D gene: TRBD2; V gene: TRBV28; J gene: TRBJ2-7; CDR3 DNA: TGTGCCAGCACCCCGACCGGGGGGTTGTACGAGCAGTACTTC; CDR3 protein: CASTPTGGLYEQYF
D gene: NA; V gene: TRBV4-2; J gene: TRBJ1-3; CDR3 DNA: TGTGCCAGCAGCCAAGATGGAGGCGGCTCTGGAAACACCATATATTTT; CDR3 protein: CASSQDGGGSGNTIYF